This TCR beta chain was sequenced during a study of human T cells and chemical hapten exposure. Per the germline V gene, CDR1 is SGHRS and CDR2 is YFSETQ. Trimming removed 2 bases at V and 2 bases at J, with 17 bases between. This CDR3 region has 16 residues. Time point specified: patch test 1, 2 weeks after DPC sensitization. The treatment was: therapeutic diphenylcyclopropenone sensitization with weekly scalp DPC. MiXCR, run by TCRdb on the RACE reads, gives a single entry per CDR3 protein. The repertoire includes about 80,000 distinct CDR3 sequences, about a tenth of them detected once, and about 1.4% sits in the top ten.

This TCR was recovered from a woman in her fifties or sixties with alopecia areata. Some clones in this sample may be carry-over from other donors' samples. Material: whole blood, obtained in connection with sensitization to the hapten diphenylcyclopropenone (DPC). The chain uses TRBV5-1 and TRBJ2-7; D may be TRBD2 (6 bases). The CDR3 bases are TGCGCCAGCAGCTTCGGGGGACGCGGGCGAGCCTACGAGCAGTACTTC. Translating gives CASSFGGRGRAYEQYF.